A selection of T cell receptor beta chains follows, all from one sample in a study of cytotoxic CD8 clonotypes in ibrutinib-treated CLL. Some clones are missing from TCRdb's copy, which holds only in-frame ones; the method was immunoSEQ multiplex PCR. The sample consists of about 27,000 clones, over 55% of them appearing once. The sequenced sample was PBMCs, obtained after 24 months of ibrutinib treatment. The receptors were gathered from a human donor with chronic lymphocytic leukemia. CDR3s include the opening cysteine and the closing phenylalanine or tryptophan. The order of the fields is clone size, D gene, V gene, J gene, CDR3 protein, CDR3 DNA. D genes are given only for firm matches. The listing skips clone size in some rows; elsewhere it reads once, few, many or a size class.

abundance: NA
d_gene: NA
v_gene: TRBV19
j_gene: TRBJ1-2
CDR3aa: CASTTRRGGGNYGYTF
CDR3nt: TGTGCCAGCACCACCCGACGAGGGGGTGGTAACTATGGCTACACCTTC

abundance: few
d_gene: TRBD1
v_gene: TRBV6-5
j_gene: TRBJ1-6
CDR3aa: CASSYQGASPLHF
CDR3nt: TGTGCCAGCAGTTACCAGGGGGCTTCACCCCTCCACTTT

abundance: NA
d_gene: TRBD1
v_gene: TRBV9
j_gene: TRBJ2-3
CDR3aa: CASSVASDRGTDTQYF
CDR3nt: TGTGCCAGCAGCGTAGCTTCAGACAGGGGGACAGATACGCAGTATTTT

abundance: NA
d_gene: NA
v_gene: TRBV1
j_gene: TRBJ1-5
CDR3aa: CTSSQRDRGPQPQHF
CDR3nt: TGCACCAGCAGCCAACGCGACAGGGGTCCCCAGCCCCAGCATTTT

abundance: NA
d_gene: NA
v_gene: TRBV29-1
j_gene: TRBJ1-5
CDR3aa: CSAKRDSNQPQHF
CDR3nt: TGCAGCGCTAAACGGGATAGCAATCAGCCCCAGCATTTT

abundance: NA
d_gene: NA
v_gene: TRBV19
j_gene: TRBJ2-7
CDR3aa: CASSIEEASPYEQYF
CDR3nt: TGTGCCAGTAGTATAGAGGAAGCGAGCCCCTACGAGCAGTACTTC

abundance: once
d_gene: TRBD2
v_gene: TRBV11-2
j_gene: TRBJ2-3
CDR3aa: CASSLVDSGGAADTQYF
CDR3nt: TGTGCCAGCAGCTTAGTGGATAGCGGGGGGGCCGCAGATACGCAGTATTTT

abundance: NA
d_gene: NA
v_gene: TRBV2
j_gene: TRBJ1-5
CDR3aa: CASSVEGTNNQPQHF
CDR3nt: TGTGCCAGCAGTGTCGAGGGTACGAACAATCAGCCCCAGCATTTT

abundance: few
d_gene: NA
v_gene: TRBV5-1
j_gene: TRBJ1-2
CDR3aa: CASAESNYGYTF
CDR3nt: TGCGCCAGCGCAGAGAGCAACTATGGCTACACCTTC

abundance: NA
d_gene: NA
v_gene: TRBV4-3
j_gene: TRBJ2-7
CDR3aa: CASSQDYRTPVGHEQYF
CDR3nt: TGCGCCAGCAGCCAAGACTATAGGACGCCTGTGGGACACGAGCAGTACTTC

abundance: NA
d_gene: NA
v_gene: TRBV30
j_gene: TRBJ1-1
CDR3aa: CAWSGHTEAFF
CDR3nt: TGTGCCTGGAGTGGACACACTGAAGCTTTCTTT

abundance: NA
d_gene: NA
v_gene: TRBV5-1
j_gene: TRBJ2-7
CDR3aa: CASSPGSGGYEQYF
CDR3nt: TGCGCCAGCAGCCCGGGTAGCGGTGGGTACGAGCAGTACTTC

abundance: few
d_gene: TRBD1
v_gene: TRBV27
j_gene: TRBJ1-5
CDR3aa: CASSKNTGGGQPQHF
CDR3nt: TGTGCCAGCAGTAAAAATACAGGGGGCGGTCAGCCCCAGCATTTT

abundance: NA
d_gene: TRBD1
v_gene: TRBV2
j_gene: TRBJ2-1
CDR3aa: CASSAGTGYYNEQFF
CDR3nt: TGTGCCAGCAGTGCCGGGACAGGATACTACAATGAGCAGTTCTTC

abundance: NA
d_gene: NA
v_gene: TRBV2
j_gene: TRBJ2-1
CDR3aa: CASSELQGTGRRQFF
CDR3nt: TGTGCCAGCAGTGAATTGCAGGGAACAGGGAGGAGGCAGTTCTTC

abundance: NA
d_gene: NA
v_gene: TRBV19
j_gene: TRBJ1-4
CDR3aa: CASSRRGGTNEKLFF
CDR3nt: TGTGCCAGTAGCCGACGGGGTGGAACTAATGAAAAACTGTTTTTT

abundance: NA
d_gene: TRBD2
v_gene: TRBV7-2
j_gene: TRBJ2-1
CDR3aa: CASSLLAGQYNEQFF
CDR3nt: TGTGCCAGCAGCTTACTAGCGGGGCAGTACAATGAGCAGTTCTTC

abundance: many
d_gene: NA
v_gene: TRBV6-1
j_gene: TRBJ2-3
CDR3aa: CASSEEGGRSGDTQYF
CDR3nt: TGTGCCAGCAGTGAAGAAGGGGGGCGCTCTGGAGATACGCAGTATTTT

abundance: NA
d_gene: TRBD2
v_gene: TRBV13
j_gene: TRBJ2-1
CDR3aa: CASSLASGGPYNEQFF
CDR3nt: TGTGCCAGCAGCTTAGCAAGCGGGGGTCCCTACAATGAGCAGTTCTTC

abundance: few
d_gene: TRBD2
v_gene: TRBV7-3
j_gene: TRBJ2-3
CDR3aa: CASSRGVSGTDTQYF
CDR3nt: TGTGCCAGCAGCCGGGGGGTGTCAGGCACAGATACGCAGTATTTT

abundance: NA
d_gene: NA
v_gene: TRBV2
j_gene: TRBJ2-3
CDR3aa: CASNPTTSTDTQYF
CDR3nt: TGTGCCAGCAACCCGACTACTAGCACAGATACGCAGTATTTT

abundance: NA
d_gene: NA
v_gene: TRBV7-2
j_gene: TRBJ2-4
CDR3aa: CASSPARGKNIQYF
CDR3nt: TGTGCCAGCAGCCCCGCGAGGGGCAAAAACATTCAGTACTTC

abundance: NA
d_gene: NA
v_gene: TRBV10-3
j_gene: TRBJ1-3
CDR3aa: CAISESSGNTIYF
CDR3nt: TGTGCCATCAGTGAATCTTCCGGAAACACCATATATTTT

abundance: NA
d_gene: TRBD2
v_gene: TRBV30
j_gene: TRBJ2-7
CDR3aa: CAWSVQFPWGGQYF
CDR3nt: TGTGCCTGGAGTGTACAGTTTCCCTGGGGGGGGCAGTACTTC

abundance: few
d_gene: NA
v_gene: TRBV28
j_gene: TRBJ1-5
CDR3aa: CASGPTEEHF
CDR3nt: TGTGCCAGTGGCCCGACGGAAGAGCATTTT

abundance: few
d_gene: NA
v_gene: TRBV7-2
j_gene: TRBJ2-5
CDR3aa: CASSLVFQALETQYF
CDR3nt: TGTGCCAGCAGCTTAGTTTTTCAGGCCCTTGAGACCCAGTACTTC

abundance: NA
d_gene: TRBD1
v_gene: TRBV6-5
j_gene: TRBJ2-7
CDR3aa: CASTFRQGPSYEQYF
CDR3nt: TGTGCCAGCACCTTCCGACAGGGCCCCAGCTACGAGCAGTACTTC

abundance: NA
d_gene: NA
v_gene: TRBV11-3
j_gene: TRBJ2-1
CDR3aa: CASSPRDISYNEQFF
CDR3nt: TGTGCCAGCAGCCCGCGGGACATTTCCTACAATGAGCAGTTCTTC

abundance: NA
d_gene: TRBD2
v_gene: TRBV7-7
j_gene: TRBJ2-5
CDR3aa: CASSPTSGGHQETQYF
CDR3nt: TGTGCTAGCAGTCCGACTAGCGGGGGGCACCAAGAGACCCAGTACTTC

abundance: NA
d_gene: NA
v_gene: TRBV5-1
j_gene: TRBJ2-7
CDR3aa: CASSLGLISLSYEQYF
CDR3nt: TGCGCCAGCAGCTTGGGTTTGATCTCCCTCTCCTACGAGCAGTACTTC

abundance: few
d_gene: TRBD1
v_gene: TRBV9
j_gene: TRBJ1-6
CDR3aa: CASSVEGQNNSPLHF
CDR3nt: TGTGCCAGCAGCGTAGAGGGACAGAATAATTCACCCCTCCACTTT

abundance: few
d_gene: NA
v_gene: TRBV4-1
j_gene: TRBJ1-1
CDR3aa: CASSQGGLTEAFF
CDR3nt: TGCGCCAGCAGCCAAGGCGGGCTCACTGAAGCTTTCTTT

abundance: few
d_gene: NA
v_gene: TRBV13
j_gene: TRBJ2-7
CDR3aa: CASSRDNGLADYEQYF
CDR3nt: TGTGCCAGCAGCCGGGACAATGGACTTGCTGACTACGAGCAGTACTTC

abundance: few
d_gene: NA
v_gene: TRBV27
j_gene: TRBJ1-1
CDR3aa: CASSSVGANTEAFF
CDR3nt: TGTGCCAGCAGTTCTGTAGGGGCGAACACTGAAGCTTTCTTT

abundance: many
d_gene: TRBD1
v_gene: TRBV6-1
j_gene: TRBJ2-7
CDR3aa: CASSLQRDSSYEQYF
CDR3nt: TGTGCCAGCAGCCTACAACGGGACAGCTCCTACGAGCAGTACTTC

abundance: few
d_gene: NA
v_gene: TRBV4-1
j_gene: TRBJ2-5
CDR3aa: CASRGQSQETQYF
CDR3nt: TGCGCCAGCAGAGGACAGAGCCAAGAGACCCAGTACTTC

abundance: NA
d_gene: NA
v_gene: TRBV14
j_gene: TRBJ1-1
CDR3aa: CASSPGLLNTEAFF
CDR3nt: TGTGCCAGCAGCCCGGGACTGCTGAACACTGAAGCTTTCTTT

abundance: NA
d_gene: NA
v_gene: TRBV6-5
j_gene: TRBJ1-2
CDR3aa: CATLSPRGYTF
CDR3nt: TGTGCCACCCTTTCCCCTCGTGGCTACACCTTC

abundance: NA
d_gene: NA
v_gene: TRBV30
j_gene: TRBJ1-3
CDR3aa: CAWSVADPSSGNTIYF
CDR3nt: TGTGCCTGGAGTGTAGCGGACCCAAGCTCTGGAAACACCATATATTTT

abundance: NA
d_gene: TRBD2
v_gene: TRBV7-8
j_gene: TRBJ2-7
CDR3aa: CASSLALGLAGGRVDEQYF
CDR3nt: TGTGCCAGCAGCTTAGCGCTTGGACTAGCGGGGGGAAGGGTTGACGAGCAGTACTTC

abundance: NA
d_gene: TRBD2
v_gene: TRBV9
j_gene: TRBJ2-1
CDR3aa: CASSSSSGGLGREQFF
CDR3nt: TGTGCCAGCAGCTCCTCTAGCGGGGGGCTGGGCAGGGAGCAGTTCTTC

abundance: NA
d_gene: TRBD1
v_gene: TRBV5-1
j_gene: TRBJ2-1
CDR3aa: CASSPPTGGGNNEQFF
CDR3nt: TGCGCCAGCAGCCCTCCGACAGGGGGCGGAAACAATGAGCAGTTCTTC

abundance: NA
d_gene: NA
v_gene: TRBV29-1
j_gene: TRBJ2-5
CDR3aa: CSVERPPEGLWTQYF
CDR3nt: TGCAGCGTTGAACGACCCCCGGAAGGTCTTTGGACCCAGTACTTC

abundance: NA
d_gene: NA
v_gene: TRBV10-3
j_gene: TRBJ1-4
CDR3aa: CAISESEDPNEKLFF
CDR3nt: TGTGCCATCAGTGAGTCCGAGGACCCGAATGAAAAACTGTTTTTT

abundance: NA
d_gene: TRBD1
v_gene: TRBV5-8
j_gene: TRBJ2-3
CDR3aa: CASSPRGITDTQYF
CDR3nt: TGTGCCAGCAGCCCCAGGGGGATCACAGATACGCAGTATTTT

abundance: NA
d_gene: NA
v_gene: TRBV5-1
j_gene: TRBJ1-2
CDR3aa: CASSGAGYGYTF
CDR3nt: TGCGCCAGCAGCGGGGCTGGCTATGGCTACACCTTC

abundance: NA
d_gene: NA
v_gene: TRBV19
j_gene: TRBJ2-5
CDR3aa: CASSPLGGHLETQYF
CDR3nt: TGTGCCAGTAGTCCCCTCGGGGGGCACTTGGAGACCCAGTACTTC

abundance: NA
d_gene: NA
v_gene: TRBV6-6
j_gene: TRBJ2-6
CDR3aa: CASNSVSGANVLTF
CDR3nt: TGTGCCAGCAACTCAGTCTCTGGGGCCAACGTCCTGACTTTC

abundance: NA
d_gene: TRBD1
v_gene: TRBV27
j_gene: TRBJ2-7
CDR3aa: CASSFWDRDYEQYF
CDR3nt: TGTGCCAGCAGTTTTTGGGACAGGGACTACGAGCAGTACTTC

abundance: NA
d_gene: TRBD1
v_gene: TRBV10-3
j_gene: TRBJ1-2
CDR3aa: CAISENRDRGQSRNYGYTF
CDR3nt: TGTGCCATCAGTGAGAACCGGGACAGGGGGCAAAGTCGCAACTATGGCTACACCTTC

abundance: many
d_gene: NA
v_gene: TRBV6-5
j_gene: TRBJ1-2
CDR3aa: CASSQLNGAYTF
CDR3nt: TGTGCCAGCAGCCAGTTGAACGGTGCTTACACCTTC

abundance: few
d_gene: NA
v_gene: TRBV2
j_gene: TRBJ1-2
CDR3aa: CASNRLGRENYGYTF
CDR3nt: TGTGCCAGCAACCGGTTGGGCCGAGAGAACTATGGCTACACCTTC

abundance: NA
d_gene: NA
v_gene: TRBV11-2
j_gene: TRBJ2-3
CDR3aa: CASSLTQDTQYF
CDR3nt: TGTGCCAGCAGCTTAACCCAAGATACGCAGTATTTT